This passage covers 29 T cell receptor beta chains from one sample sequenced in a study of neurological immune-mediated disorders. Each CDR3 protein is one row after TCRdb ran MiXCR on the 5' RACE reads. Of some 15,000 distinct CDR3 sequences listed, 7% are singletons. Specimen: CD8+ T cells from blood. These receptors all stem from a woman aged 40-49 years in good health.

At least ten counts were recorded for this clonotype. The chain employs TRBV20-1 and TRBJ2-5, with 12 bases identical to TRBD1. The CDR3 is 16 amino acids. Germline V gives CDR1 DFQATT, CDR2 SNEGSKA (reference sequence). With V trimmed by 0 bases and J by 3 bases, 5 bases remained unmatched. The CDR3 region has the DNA TGCAGTGCTAGAGACCCGGGACAGGGGGCGAAAGAGACCCAGTACTTC. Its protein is CSARDPGQGAKETQYF.

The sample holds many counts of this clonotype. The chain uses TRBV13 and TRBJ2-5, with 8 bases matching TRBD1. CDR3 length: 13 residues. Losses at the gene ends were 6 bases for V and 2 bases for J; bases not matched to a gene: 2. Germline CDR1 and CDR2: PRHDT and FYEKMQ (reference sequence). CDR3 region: CASRGQEQETQYF. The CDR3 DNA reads TGTGCCAGCAGGGGACAGGAGCAAGAGACCCAGTACTTC. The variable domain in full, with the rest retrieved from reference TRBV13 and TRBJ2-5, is AAGVIQSPRHLIKEKRETATLKCYPIPRHDTVYWYQQGPGQDPQFLISFYEKMQSDKGSIPDRFSAQQFSDYHSELNMSSLELGDSALYFCASRGQEQETQYFGPGTRLLVL.

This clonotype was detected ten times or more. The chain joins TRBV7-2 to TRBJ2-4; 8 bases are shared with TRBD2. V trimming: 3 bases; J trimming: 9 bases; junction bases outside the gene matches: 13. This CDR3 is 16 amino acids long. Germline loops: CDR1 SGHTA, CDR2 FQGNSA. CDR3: CASSFSSIRGGSIQYF. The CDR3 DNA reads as TGTGCCAGCAGCTTCTCCTCCATACGGGGGGGTTCCATTCAGTACTTC.

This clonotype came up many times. The CDR3 here is CASSQESGVGQPQHF. The CDR3 DNA follows: TGTGCCAGCAGCCAAGAGAGCGGGGTTGGACAGCCCCAGCATTTT. The chain uses TRBV3-1 and TRBJ1-5; D gene ambiguous. This CDR3 contains 15 residues. The germline V and J ends were trimmed by 0 bases and 7 bases, with 13 bases remaining between them. Germline-derived CDR1 and CDR2 are LGHDT and YNNKEL (reference sequence).

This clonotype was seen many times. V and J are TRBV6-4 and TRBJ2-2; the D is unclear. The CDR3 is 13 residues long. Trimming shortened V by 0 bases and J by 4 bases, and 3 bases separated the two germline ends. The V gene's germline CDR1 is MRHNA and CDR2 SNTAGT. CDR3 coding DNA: TGTGCCAGCAGTGACTCCTCCACCGGGGAGCTGTTTTTT. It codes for CASSDSSTGELFF.

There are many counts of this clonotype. CDR3 region: CASSFRQGDAAGELFF. The CDR3 nucleotides read TGTGCCAGCAGTTTCCGACAGGGCGATGCGGCCGGGGAGCTGTTTTTT. This sequence joins TRBV12-3 or TRBV12-4 and TRBJ2-2; 7 bases are a match to TRBD1. Losses at the gene ends were 3 bases for V and 6 bases for J; bases not matched to a gene: 10. The CDR3 has 16 amino acids.

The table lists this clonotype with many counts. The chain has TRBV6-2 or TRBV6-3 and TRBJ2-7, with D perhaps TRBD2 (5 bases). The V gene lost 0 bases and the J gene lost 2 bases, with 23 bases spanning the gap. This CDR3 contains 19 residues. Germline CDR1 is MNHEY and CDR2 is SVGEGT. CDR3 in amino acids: CASSYSMEDSVFTPYEQYF. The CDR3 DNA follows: TGTGCCAGCAGTTACTCGATGGAGGATTCCGTATTTACACCCTACGAGCAGTACTTC.

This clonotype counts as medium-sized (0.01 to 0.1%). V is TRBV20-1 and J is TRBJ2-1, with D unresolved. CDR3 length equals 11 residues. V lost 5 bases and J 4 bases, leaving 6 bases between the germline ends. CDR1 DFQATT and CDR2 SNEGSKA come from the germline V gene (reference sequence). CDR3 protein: CSAPNYNEQFF. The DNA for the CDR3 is TGCAGTGCTCCCAATTACAATGAGCAGTTCTTC.

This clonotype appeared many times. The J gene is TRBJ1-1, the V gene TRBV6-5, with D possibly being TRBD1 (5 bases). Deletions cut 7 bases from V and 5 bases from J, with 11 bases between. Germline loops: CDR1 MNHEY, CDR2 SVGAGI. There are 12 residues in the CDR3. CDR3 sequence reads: CASKGPWTEAFF. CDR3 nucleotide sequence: TGTGCCAGCAAGGGACCATGGACTGAAGCTTTCTTT.

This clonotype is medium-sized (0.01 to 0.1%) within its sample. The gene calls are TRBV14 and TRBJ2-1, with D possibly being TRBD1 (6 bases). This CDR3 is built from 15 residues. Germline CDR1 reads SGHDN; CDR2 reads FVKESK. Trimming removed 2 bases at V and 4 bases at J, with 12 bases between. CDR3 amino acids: CASSQPEDSYNEQFF. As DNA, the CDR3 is TGTGCCAGCAGCCAACCCGAGGACAGTTACAATGAGCAGTTCTTC.

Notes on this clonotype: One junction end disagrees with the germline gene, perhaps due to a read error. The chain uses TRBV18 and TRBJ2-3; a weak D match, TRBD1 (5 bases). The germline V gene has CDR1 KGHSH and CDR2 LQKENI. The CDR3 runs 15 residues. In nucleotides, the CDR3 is TGTGACAGCGTAAGAAAGGCAGGGAGCACAGATACGCAGTATTTT. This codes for CDSVRKAGSTDTQYF.

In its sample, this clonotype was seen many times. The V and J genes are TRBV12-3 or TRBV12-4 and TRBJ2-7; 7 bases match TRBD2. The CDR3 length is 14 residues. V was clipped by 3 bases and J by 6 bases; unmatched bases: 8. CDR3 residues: CASSFSGSGGEQYF. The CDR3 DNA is TGTGCCAGCAGTTTTAGCGGGTCCGGGGGCGAGCAGTACTTC.

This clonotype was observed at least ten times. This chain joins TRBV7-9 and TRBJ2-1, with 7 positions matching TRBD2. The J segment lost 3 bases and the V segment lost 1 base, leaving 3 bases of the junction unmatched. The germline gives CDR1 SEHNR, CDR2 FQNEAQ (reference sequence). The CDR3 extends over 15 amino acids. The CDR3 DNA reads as TGTGCCAGCAGCTTAGTGGGGGGGTACTACAATGAGCAGTTCTTC. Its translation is CASSLVGGYYNEQFF.

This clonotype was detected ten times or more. CDR3 coding DNA: TGTGCCAGCAGCTTCGGGACAGGGCTGCACACCATATATTTT. Protein product: CASSFGTGLHTIYF. The rearrangement links TRBV5-6 to TRBJ1-3; 9 bases are shared with TRBD1. This CDR3 comprises 14 residues. V shed 2 bases, J shed 8 bases, and the junction held 5 bases outside the gene matches. Germline CDR1 and CDR2: SGHDT and YYEEEE.

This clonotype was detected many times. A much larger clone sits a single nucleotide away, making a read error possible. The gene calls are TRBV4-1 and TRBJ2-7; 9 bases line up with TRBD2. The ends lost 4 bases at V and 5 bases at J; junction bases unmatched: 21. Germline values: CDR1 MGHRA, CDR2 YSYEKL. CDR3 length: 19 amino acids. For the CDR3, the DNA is TGCGCCAGCAGCCCCCGAGAGGCTAGCGGGACCCAGACCCAACACGAGCAGTACTTC. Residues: CASSPREASGTQTQHEQYF.

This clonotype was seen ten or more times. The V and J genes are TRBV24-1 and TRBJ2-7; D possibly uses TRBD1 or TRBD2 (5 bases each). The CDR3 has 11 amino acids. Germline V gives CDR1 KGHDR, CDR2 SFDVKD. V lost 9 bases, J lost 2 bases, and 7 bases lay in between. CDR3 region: CATGTAYEQYF. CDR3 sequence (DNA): TGTGCCACCGGGACCGCCTACGAGCAGTACTTC.

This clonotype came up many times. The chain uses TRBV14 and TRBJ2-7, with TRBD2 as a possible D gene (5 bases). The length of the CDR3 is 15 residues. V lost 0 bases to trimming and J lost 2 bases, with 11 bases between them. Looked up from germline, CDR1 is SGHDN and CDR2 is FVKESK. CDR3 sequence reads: CASSQESGLAYEQYF. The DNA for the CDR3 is TGTGCCAGCAGCCAAGAATCGGGGTTAGCCTACGAGCAGTACTTC. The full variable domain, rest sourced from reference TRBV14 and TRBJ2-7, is EAGVTQFPSHSVIEKGQTVTLRCDPISGHDNLYWYRRVMGKEIKFLLHFVKESKQDESGMPNNRFLAERTGGTYSTLKVQPAELEDSGVYFCASSQESGLAYEQYFGPGTRLTVT.

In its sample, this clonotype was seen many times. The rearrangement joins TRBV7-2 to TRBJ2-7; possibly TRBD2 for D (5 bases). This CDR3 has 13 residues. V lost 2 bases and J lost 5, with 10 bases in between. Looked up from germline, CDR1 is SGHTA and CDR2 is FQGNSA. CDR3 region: CASSLNRGHEQYF. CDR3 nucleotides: TGTGCCAGCAGCTTAAACCGAGGGCACGAGCAGTACTTC.

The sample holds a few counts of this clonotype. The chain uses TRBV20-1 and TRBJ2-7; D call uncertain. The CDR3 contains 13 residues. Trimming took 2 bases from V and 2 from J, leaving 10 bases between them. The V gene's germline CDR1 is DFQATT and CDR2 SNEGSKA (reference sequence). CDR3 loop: CSARIEYPYEQYF. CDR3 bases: TGCAGTGCTAGAATCGAGTACCCCTACGAGCAGTACTTC.

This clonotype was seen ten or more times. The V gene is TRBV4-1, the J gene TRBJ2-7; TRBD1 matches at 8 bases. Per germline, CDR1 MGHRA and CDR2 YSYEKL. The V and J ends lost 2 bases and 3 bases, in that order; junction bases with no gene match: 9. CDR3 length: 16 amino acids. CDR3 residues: CASSQRRGQENYEQYF. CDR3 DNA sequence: TGCGCCAGCAGCCAACGGCGGGGACAGGAAAACTACGAGCAGTACTTC.

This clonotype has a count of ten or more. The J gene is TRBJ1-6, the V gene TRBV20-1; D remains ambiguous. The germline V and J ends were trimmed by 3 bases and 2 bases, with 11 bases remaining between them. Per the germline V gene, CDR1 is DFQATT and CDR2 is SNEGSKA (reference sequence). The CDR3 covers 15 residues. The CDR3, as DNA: TGCAGTGCTAGGGAGGAGGCCGCCTATAATTCACCCCTCCACTTT. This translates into CSAREEAAYNSPLHF.

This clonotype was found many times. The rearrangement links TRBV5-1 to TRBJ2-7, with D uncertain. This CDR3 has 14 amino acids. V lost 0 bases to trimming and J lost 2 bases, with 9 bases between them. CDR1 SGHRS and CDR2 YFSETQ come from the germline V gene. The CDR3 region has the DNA TGCGCCAGCAGCTTGGCTACAGCCGCCTACGAGCAGTACTTC. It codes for CASSLATAAYEQYF.

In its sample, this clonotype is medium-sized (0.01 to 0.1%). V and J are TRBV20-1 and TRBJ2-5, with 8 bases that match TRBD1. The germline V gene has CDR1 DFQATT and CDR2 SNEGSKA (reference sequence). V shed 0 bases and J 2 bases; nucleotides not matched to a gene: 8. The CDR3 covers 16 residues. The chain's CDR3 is CSARDGQGDPQETQYF. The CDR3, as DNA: TGCAGTGCTAGAGATGGACAGGGCGACCCTCAAGAGACCCAGTACTTC.

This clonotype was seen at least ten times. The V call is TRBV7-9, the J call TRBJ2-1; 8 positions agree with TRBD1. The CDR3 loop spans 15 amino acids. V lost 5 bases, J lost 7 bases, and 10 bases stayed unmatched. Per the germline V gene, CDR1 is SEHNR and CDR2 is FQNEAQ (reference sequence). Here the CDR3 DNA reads TGTGCCAGCAGCCCGTTACAGGGGGTGGGGAATGAGCAGTTCTTC. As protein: CASSPLQGVGNEQFF.

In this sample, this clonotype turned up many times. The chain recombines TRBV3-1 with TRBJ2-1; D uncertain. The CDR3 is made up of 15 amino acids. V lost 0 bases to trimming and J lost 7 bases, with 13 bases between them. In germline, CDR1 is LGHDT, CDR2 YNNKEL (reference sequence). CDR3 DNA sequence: TGTGCCAGCAGCCAAGAGGGTCTAGTGGGGAATGAGCAGTTCTTC. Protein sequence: CASSQEGLVGNEQFF.

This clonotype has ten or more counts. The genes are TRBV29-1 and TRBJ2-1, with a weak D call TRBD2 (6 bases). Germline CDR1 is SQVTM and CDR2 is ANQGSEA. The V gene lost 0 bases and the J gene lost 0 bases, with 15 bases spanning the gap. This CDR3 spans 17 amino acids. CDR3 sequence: CSVEDGTSSSSYNEQFF. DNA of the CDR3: TGCAGCGTTGAAGACGGTACTAGCTCTAGCTCCTACAATGAGCAGTTCTTC.

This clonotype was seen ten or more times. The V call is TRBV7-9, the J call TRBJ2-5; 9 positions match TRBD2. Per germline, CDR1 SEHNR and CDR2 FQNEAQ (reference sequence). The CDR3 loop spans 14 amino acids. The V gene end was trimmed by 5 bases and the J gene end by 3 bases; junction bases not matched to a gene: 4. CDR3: CASSQRLAEETQYF. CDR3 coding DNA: TGTGCCAGCAGCCAGCGACTAGCGGAAGAGACCCAGTACTTC.

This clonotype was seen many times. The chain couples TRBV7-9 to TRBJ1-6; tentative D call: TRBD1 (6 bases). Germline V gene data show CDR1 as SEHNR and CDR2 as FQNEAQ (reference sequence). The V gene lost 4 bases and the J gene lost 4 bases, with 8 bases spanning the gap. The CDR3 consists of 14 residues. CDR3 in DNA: TGTGCCAGCAGCTCCAGGGGATATAATTCACCCCTCCACTTT. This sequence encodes CASSSRGYNSPLHF.

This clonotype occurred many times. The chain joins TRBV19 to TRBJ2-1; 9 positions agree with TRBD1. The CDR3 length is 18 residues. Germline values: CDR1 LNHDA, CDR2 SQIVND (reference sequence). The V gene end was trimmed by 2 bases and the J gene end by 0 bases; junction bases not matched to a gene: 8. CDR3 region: CASSILLAGQGSYNEQFF. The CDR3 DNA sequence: TGTGCCAGTAGTATATTGTTGGCGGGACAGGGCTCCTACAATGAGCAGTTCTTC.